The present T cell receptor beta chain was sequenced within a study of T cells after posttransplantation cyclophosphamide. Cyclophosphamide on days +3 and +4 followed busulfan-fludarabine conditioning and a marrow graft. This clone was picked up many times. What it binds is unknown. Assay: immunoSEQ multiplex PCR; the TCRdb copy retains only in-frame clones and omits some. The sample presents more than 10,000 clones, none singletons. V lost 1 base to trimming and J lost 3 bases; unmatched junction nucleotides: 2. This CDR3 spans 15 amino acids. Germline CDR1 reads MDHEN; CDR2 reads SYDVKM. General study points: Later blood repertoires were often dominated by clones from the donor CD8+ memory compartment. TRB overlap between skin or GI tissue T cells and blood was limited. After PTCy, TRB diversity resembled that of CNI/methotrexate controls.

The sequence came from a female patient in her forties who received an allogeneic stem cell transplant from an unrelated donor, was CMV-positive, and had acute GVHD only. Some T cells may originate from the graft donor. The chain employs TRBV28 and TRBJ1-1, with 10 bases matching TRBD1. The sequenced sample was PBMCs, obtained after allogeneic stem cell transplant with posttransplant cyclophosphamide. DNA for the CDR3: TGTGCCAGCAGTTTATTAGGACAGGGGGACACTGAAGCTTTCTTT. Translating it yields CASSLLGQGDTEAFF.